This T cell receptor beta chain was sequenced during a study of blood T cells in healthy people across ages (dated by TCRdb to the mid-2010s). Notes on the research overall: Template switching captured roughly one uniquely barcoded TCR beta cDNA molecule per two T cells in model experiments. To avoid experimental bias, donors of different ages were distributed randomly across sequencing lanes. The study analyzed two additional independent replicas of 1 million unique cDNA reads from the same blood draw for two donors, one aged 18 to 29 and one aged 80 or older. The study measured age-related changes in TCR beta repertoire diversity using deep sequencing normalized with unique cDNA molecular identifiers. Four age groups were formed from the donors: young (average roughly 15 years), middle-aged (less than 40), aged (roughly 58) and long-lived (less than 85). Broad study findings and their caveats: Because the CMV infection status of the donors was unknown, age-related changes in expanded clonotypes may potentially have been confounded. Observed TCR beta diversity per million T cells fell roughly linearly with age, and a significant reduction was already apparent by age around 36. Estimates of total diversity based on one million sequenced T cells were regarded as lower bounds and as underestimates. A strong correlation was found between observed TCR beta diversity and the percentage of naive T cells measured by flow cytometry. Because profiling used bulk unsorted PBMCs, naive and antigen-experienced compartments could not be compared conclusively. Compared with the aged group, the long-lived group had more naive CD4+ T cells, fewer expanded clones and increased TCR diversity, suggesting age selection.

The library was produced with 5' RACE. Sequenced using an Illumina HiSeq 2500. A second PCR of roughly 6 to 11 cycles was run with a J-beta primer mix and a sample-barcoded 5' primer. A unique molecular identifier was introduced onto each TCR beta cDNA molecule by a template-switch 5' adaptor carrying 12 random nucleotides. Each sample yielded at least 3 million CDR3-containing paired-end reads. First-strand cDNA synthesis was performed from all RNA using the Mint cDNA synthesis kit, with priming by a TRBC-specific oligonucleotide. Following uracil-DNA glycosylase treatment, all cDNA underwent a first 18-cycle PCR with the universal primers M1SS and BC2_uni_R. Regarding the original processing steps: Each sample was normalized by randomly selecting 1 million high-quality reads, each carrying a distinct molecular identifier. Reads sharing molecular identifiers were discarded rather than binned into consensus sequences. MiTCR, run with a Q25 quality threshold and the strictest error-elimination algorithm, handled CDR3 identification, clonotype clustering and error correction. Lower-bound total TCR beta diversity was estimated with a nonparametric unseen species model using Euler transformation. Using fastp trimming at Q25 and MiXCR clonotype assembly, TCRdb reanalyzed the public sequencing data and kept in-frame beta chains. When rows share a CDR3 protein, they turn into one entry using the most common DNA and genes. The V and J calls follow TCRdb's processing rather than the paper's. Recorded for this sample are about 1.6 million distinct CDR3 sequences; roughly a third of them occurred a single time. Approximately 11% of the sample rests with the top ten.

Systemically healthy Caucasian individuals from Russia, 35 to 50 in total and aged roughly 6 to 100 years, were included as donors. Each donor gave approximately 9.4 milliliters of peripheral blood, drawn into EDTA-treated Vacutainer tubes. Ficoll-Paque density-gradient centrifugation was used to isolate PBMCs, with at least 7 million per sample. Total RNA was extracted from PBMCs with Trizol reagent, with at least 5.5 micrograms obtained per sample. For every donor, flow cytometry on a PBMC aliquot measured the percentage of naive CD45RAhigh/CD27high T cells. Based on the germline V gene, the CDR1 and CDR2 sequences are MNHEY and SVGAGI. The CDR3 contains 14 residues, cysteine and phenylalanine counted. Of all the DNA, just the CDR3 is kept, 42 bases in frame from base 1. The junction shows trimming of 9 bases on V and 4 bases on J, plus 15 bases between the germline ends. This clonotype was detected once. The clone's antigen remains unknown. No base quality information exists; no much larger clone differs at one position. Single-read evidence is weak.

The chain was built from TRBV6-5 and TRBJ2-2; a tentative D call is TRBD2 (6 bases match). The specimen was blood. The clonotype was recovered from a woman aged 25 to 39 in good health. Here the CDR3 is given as CASRDTGGTGELFF. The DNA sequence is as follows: TGTGCCAGTAGGGATACCGGGGGCACCGGGGAGCTGTTTTTT.